The clone carrying this T cell receptor (beta chain) appeared many times. The data are from a study of T cells in Graves' hyperthyroidism and ophthalmopathy. Germline lookup yields CDR1 SGHAT and CDR2 FQNNGV. The CDR3 has 16 residues. The V and J ends lost 5 bases and 7 bases, in that order; junction bases with no gene match: 14. RNA transcripts served as the template for amplifying TCR beta CDR3 regions. An initial round of RT-PCR targeting the TCR CDR3 relied on the HTBI primer set. TCRdb re-analysed the multiplex PCR reads in MiXCR, keeping a single row per CDR3 protein. The profile covers fewer than 350,000 distinct CDR3 sequences, with 15% to 20% appearing a single time and roughly a sixth taken by the ten largest.

Sequencing was performed on blood. The rearrangement uses TRBV11-2 and TRBJ1-2, with 9 positions matching TRBD1. The clonotype was recovered from a woman between 40 and 55 years old with Graves' ophthalmopathy. The CDR3 reads CASSQSPGTGNGGYTF. Here the CDR3 DNA reads TGTGCCAGCAGCCAAAGTCCCGGGACAGGGAATGGTGGCTACACCTTC.